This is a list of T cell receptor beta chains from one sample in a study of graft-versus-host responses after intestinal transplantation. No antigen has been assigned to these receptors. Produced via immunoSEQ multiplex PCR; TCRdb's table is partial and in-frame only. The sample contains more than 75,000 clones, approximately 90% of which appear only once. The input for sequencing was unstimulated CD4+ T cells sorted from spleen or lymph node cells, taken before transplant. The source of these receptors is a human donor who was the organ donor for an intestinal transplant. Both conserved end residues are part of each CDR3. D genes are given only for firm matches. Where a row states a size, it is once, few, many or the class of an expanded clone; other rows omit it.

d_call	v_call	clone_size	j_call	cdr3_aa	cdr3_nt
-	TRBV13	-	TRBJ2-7	CAISDRGEQYF	TGTGCCATTAGCGATCGGGGCGAGCAGTACTTC
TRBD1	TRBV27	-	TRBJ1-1	CASSPTGPWTEAFF	TGTGCCAGCAGTCCGACAGGGCCGTGGACTGAAGCTTTCTTT
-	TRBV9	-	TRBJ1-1	CASSVDRANTEAFF	TGTGCCAGCAGCGTTGACAGAGCGAACACTGAAGCTTTCTTT
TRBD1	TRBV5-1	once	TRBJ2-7	CASSLALTEGATYEQYF	TGCGCCAGCAGCTTGGCCCTTACCGAGGGGGCTACCTACGAGCAGTACTTC
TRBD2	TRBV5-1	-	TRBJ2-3	CASSLRLAGTDTQYF	TGCGCCAGCAGCTTGAGACTAGCGGGCACAGATACGCAGTATTTT
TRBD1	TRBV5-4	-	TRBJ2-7	CASSQTGGSYEQYF	TGTGCCAGCAGCCAAACAGGGGGCTCCTACGAGCAGTACTTC
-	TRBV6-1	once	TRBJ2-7	CASSEPGVYEQYF	TGTGCCAGCAGTGAACCAGGGGTCTACGAGCAGTACTTC
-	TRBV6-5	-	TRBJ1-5	CASSTGSNQPQHF	TGTGCCAGCAGCACGGGGTCGAATCAGCCCCAGCATTTT
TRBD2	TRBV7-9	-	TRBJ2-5	CASSLAAGGYQETQYF	TGTGCCAGCAGCTTAGCGGCGGGGGGGTACCAAGAGACCCAGTACTTC
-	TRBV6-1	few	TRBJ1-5	CASGTSGEMRPQHF	TGTGCCAGCGGAACCTCAGGGGAGATGAGGCCCCAGCATTTT
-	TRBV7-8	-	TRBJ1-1	CASSLTAGARPMNTEAFF	TGTGCCAGCAGCTTAACTGCAGGGGCCAGGCCAATGAACACTGAAGCTTTCTTT
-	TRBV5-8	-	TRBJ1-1	CASRETGSASEAFF	TGTGCCAGCAGGGAGACAGGCTCCGCGTCTGAAGCTTTCTTT
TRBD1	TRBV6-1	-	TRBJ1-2	CASSELGQVGYGYTF	TGTGCCAGCAGTGAACTGGGACAGGTCGGCTATGGCTACACCTTC
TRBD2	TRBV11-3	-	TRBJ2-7	CASSPSNTDGLAYEQYF	TGTGCCAGCAGCCCCTCGAACACCGATGGACTAGCCTACGAGCAGTACTTC
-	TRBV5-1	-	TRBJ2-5	CASSLMDSRRQETQYF	TGCGCCAGCAGCCTGATGGACTCCAGGCGGCAAGAGACCCAGTACTTC
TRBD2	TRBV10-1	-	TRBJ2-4	CASSGSSGTTGNIQYF	TGCGCCAGCAGTGGTAGTAGCGGGACGACCGGAAACATTCAGTACTTC
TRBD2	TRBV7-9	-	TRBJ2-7	CASSLGLAGTYEQYF	TGTGCCAGCAGCTTAGGCCTAGCGGGGACCTACGAGCAGTACTTC
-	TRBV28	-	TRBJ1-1	CASSSPPGGTEAFF	TGTGCCAGCAGTTCGCCACCGGGGGGCACTGAAGCTTTCTTT
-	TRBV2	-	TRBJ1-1	CASSEVRWSFF	TGTGCCAGCAGTGAAGTCAGGTGGTCGTTCTTT
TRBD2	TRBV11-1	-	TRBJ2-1	CASSLRRTSDEQFF	TGTGCCAGCAGCTTGAGGAGGACTAGTGATGAGCAGTTCTTC
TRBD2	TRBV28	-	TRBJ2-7	CASSLTIAGGPYEQYF	TGTGCCAGCAGTCTAACCATAGCGGGAGGGCCCTACGAGCAGTACTTC
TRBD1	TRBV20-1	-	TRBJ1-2	CSARTGEGYTF	TGCAGTGCTAGAACAGGGGAGGGCTACACCTTC
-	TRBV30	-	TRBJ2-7	CAWRVPGLSYEQYF	TGTGCCTGGAGAGTACCTGGCCTCTCCTACGAGCAGTACTTC
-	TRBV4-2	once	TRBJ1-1	CASSQAPMGGGTEAFF	TGTGCCAGCAGCCAAGCCCCGATGGGGGGGGGCACTGAAGCTTTCTTT
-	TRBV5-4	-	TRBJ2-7	CASSLDTHEQYF	TGTGCCAGCAGCTTGGACACGCACGAGCAGTACTTC
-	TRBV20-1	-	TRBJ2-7	CSAARKYEQYF	TGCAGTGCCGCTAGAAAGTACGAGCAGTACTTC
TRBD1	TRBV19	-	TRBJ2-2	CASSISTGTGELFF	TGTGCCAGTAGTATTTCGACAGGGACCGGGGAGCTGTTTTTT
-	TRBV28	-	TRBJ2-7	CASSQSPGFSYEQYF	TGTGCCAGCAGCCAGTCCCCGGGGTTTTCCTACGAGCAGTACTTC
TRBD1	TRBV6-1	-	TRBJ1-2	CASRPPGQINYGYTF	TGTGCCAGCAGACCCCCGGGACAGATTAACTATGGCTACACCTTC
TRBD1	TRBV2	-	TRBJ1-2	CASNGPGGLDGYTF	TGTGCCAGCAACGGCCCAGGGGGCTTGGATGGCTACACCTTC
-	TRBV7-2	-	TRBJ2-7	CASSLRIGFLAYEQYF	TGTGCCAGCAGCTTGAGGATAGGTTTTCTTGCTTACGAGCAGTACTTC
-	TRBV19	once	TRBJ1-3	CASIEGSGNTIYF	TGTGCCAGCATCGAGGGCTCTGGAAACACCATATATTTT
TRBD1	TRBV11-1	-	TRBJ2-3	CASSTGQGADTQYF	TGTGCCAGCAGCACCGGACAGGGAGCAGATACGCAGTATTTT
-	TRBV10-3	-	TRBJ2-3	CAISEGAEDTQYF	TGTGCCATCAGTGAGGGGGCCGAAGATACGCAGTATTTT
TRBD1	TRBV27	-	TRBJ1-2	CASGGQGRSGGYTF	TGTGCCAGCGGGGGACAGGGTCGTTCAGGTGGCTACACCTTC
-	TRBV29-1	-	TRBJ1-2	CSAEGRGSYTF	TGCAGCGCAGAGGGGCGGGGGAGCTACACCTTC
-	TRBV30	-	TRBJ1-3	CAWSSARKLSGNTIYF	TGTGCCTGGAGTAGTGCTAGGAAACTCTCTGGAAACACCATATATTTT
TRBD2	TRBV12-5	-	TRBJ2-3	CASGLVRTSGADTQYF	TGTGCTAGTGGTTTGGTACGGACTAGCGGAGCAGATACGCAGTATTTT
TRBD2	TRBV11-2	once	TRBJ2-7	CASTTAGGNLYEQYF	TGTGCCAGCACCACGGCGGGAGGAAACCTCTACGAGCAGTACTTC
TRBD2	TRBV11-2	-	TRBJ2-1	CASSVNPGLVYYEQFF	TGTGCCAGCAGTGTAAATCCGGGACTAGTGTATTACGAGCAGTTCTTC
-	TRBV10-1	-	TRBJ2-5	CASSVDRKETQYF	TGCGCCAGCAGTGTGGACAGAAAAGAGACCCAGTACTTC
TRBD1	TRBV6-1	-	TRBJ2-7	CASSADRGEQYF	TGTGCCAGCAGTGCCGACAGGGGCGAGCAGTACTTC
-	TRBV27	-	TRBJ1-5	CASRRGDGLWQPQHF	TGTGCCAGCAGGCGGGGGGACGGGCTTTGGCAGCCCCAGCATTTT
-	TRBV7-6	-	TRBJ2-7	CASSRLGVHEQYF	TGTGCCAGCAGCAGGTTGGGAGTCCACGAGCAGTACTTC
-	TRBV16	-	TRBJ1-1	CASSQSTVDYTEAFF	TGTGCCAGCAGCCAATCCACAGTGGATTACACTGAAGCTTTCTTT
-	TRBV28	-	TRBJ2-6	CASNEPGAGANVLTF	TGTGCCAGCAATGAACCGGGGGCTGGGGCCAACGTCCTGACTTTC
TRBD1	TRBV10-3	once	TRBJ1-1	CAISSAGTANTEAFF	TGTGCCATCAGCTCCGCCGGGACAGCTAACACTGAAGCTTTCTTT
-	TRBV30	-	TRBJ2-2	CAWSVLADTGELFF	TGTGCCTGGAGTGTGCTAGCCGACACCGGGGAGCTGTTTTTT
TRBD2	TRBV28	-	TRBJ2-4	CASRGTSGLLRYF	TGTGCCAGCAGGGGGACTAGCGGGTTGCTGAGGTACTTC
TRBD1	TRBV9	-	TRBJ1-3	CASSPRPGQGIFEGNTIYF	TGTGCCAGCAGCCCCCGTCCGGGACAGGGAATTTTCGAGGGAAACACCATATATTTT
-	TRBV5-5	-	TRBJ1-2	CASSLAPAQQIYGYTF	TGTGCCAGCAGCTTGGCCCCCGCACAGCAAATCTATGGCTACACCTTC
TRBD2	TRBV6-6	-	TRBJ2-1	CASSYGLAGYDEQFF	TGTGCCAGCAGTTATGGTCTAGCGGGGTACGATGAGCAGTTCTTC
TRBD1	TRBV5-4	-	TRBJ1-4	CASSRDSNEKLFF	TGTGCCAGCAGCCGGGACAGTAATGAAAAACTGTTTTTT
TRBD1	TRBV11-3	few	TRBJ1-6	CASSKTGTGAPPLHF	TGTGCCAGCAGCAAAACCGGGACAGGGGCTCCACCCCTCCACTTT
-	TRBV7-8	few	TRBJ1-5	CASSPRQGRESNQPQHF	TGTGCCAGCAGCCCCCGGCAGGGCCGCGAGAGCAATCAGCCCCAGCATTTT